This T cell receptor (beta chain) was profiled in a study of vaccination effects on CD4 cells after COVID-19. Measured with immunoSEQ multiplex PCR; TCRdb has only the in-frame clones, and not every one. The data hold tens of thousands of clones, with about 80% observed a single time. This clone was observed a single time. The antigen is not known. This CDR3 is built from 15 residues. The germline gives CDR1 MDHEN, CDR2 SYDVKM. The ends were cut back, 9 bases at V and 1 base at J, with 16 bases in the middle. Viral peptide pool expansion of antigen-specific CD4+ T cells preceded sequencing in the ViraFEST assay. With roughly 9 days of culture completed, CD4+ T cells were isolated. No vaccinee had earlier SARS-CoV-2 infection, and nucleocapsid antibodies were negative. For each well, about 1.8 million PBMC were cultured with about 10 IU/ml IL-2 and roughly 9.8 ug/ml peptides. The authors replaced half the medium with IL-2 medium on days 3 and 7.

Broader study findings: Marked clonal contraction of infection- and vaccine-induced clones was seen late after vaccination.

The TCR sequence derives from a human donor who received a COVID-19 vaccine. Sequenced here: CD4+ T cells from PBMCs cultured with SARS-CoV-2 spike peptides, sampled before COVID-19 vaccination. This chain connects TRBV28 to TRBJ1-3; D is undetermined. CDR3 bases: TGTGCCAGTATCCAAGGGCTCGGGTCTGGAAACACCATATATTTT. This gives the protein CASIQGLGSGNTIYF.